The T cell receptor (beta chain) described here comes from a study of T cell repertoires in cytomegalovirus infection. Germline values: CDR1 MNHNY, CDR2 SVGAGI (reference sequence). V lost 0 bases and J 0 bases, leaving 14 bases between the germline ends. This CDR3 contains 17 residues. Via MiXCR, TCRdb re-called the reads, giving one row per CDR3 protein. There are some 200,000 distinct CDR3 sequences in the sample; roughly a fifth occur only once, and around 3.1% lies in the top ten. This TCR came from a human donor in good health (CMV status not recorded). Some clones in this sample may be carry-over from other donors' samples. Source material: PBMCs. The V gene is TRBV6-6, the J gene TRBJ1-2, with D possibly TRBD1 on 5 matching bases. The CDR3 loop reads CASSYSPGGGANYGYTF. Here the CDR3 DNA reads TGTGCCAGCAGTTACTCCCCTGGGGGGGGAGCTAACTATGGCTACACCTTC.